This T cell receptor beta chain was sequenced in a study of T-cell reconstitution after alpha-beta-depleted transplantation in children. Study-level findings and limits: Diversity and T-cell counts at one year after transplant derived mostly from new T cells. Reports say that about two months after transplant, the alpha-beta T cells came out of several hundred graft clones that had expanded.

Unique molecular identifiers were incorporated during preparation of the TCRbeta library. TCRdb processed the PCR reads anew with MiXCR; each CDR3 protein has one entry. The sample holds hundreds of thousands of distinct CDR3 sequences; roughly 13% are singletons and the top ten take 2% to 2.5%. The CDR3 runs to 14 residues. V was shortened by 5 bases and J by 2 bases, with 13 bases between the two germline ends. Germline CDR1 reads SGHVT; CDR2 reads SQSDAQ. Note on this clonotype: The antigen remains unidentified.

The specimen comprised PBMCs, mostly from graft donor cells, sampled 360 days after TCRalphabeta/CD19-depleted stem cell transplant. This receptor was taken from a male patient younger than 18 who had a stem cell transplant for acute myeloid leukemia, so the T cells may come from the graft donor. The chain is built from TRBV7-4 and TRBJ2-7; D not certain. The CDR3 reads CASSPVVVAYEQYF. The CDR3 nucleotides read TGTGCCAGCAGCCCGGTAGTCGTGGCCTACGAGCAGTACTTC.